This T cell receptor beta chain came from a study of shared clonotypes between healthy human individuals. This clone has a handful of counts. Other DNA sequences of this sample code for an identical CDR3. Naive CD8 isolation took CD45RO-negative cells positively selected for CCR7 and excluded terminally differentiated effector memory CD45RA+ cells. TCRdb's copy holds only in-frame clones and misses some; the assay was immunoSEQ multiplex PCR. The top ten hold about 1.8% of the sample, which has roughly 2.1 million clones, about 93% seen once. The TCR sequence derives from a young man in good health. Some clones in this sample may be carry-over from other donors' samples. The specimen was naive CD8+ T cells from PBMCs.

CDR3 residues: CASSPRATGELFF. The CDR3 bases are TGTGCCAGCAGCCCCCGTGCCACCGGGGAGCTGTTTTTT. The chain uses TRBV9 and TRBJ2-2; no definite D call. Per germline, CDR1 SGDLS and CDR2 YYNGEE. V lost 4 bases and J 4 bases, leaving 8 bases between the germline ends. The CDR3 consists of 13 residues.